This T cell receptor (beta chain) was retrieved from a study of CD8 T cells in ankylosing spondylitis. Study-wide results and caveats: Researchers reportedly found disease-linked clones significantly enriched in matched ankylosing spondylitis synovial fluid. Disease-linked clones were found to be CD8+ and relatively rare in peripheral blood. Apparently characteristic of ankylosing spondylitis blood was a TCR beta motif (about 8 highly homologous variants).

Scientists made TCR beta libraries using quantitative 5'-RACE with molecular barcodes. MiXCR, run by TCRdb on the 5' RACE reads, gives a single entry per CDR3 protein. Among just over 150,000 distinct CDR3 sequences listed, approximately 16% were seen once. Looked up from germline, CDR1 is SGHDT and CDR2 is YYEEEE. Trimming removed 3 bases from V and 7 bases from J; junction bases left unmatched: 7. The CDR3 is made up of 16 amino acids. This clonotype has at least ten counts. What it binds is unknown. Sequenced: blood, either unsorted or a sorted T cell fraction (not recorded which). V and J are TRBV5-6 and TRBJ1-4, with 12 bases lining up with TRBD1. The clonotype comes from a male donor with ankylosing spondylitis or in good health (not recorded which). CDR3 residues: CASSWTGTGGLEKLFF. The CDR3 bases are TGTGCCAGCAGCTGGACCGGGACAGGGGGCCTTGAAAAACTGTTTTTT.